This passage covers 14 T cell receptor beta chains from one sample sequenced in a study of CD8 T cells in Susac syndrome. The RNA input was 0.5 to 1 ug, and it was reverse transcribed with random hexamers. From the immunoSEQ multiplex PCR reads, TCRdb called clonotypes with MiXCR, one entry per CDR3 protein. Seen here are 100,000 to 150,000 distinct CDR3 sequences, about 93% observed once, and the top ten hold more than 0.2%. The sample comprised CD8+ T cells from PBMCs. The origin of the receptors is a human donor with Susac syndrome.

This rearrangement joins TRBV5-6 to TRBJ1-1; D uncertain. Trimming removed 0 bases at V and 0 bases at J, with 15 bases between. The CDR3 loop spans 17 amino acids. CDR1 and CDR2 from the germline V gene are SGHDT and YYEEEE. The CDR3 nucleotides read TGTGCCAGCAGCTTGGCCTCCAGCGTTTATTTGAACACTGAAGCTTTCTTT. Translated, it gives CASSLASSVYLNTEAFF.

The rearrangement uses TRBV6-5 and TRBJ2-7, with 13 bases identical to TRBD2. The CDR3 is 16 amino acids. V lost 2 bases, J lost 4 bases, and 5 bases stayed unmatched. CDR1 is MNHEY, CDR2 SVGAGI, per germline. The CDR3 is CASSYTLAGGDYEQYF. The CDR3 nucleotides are TGTGCCAGCAGTTACACACTAGCGGGGGGGGATTACGAGCAGTACTTC.

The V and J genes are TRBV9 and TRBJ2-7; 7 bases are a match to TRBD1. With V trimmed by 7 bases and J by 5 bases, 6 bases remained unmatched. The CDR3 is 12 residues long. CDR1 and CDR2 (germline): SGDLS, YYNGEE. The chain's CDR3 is CASGSTGNEQYF. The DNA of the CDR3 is TGTGCCAGCGGATCGACAGGGAACGAGCAGTACTTC.

The CDR3 sequence is CASSKTSGYYEQYF. CDR3 DNA: TGTGCCAGCAGTAAGACTAGCGGGTATTACGAGCAGTACTTC. The gene calls are TRBV12-3 or TRBV12-4 and TRBJ2-7, with 10 bases matching TRBD2. V lost 5 bases and J lost 4; bases outside the gene matches: 5. The CDR3 is 14 residues long.

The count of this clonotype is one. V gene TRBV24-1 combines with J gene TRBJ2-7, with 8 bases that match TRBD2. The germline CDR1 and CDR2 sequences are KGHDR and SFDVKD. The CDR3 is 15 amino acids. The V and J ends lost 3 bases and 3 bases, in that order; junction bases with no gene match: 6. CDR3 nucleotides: TGTGCCACCAGTGATCCCAGCGGGGGTCTCTACGAGCAGTACTTC. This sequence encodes CATSDPSGGLYEQYF.

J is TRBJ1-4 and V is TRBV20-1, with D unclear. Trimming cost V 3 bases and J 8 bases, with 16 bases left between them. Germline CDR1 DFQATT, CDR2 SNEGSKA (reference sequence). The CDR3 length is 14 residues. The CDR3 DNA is TGCAGTGCTAGTCAATGGAGGGCGGAGGAAAAACTGTTTTTT. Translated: CSASQWRAEEKLFF.

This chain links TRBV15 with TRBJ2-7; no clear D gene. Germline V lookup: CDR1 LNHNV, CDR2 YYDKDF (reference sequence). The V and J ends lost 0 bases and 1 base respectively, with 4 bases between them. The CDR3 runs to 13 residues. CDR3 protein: CATSREQSYEQYF. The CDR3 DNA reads TGTGCCACCAGCAGAGAACAGTCCTACGAGCAGTACTTC.

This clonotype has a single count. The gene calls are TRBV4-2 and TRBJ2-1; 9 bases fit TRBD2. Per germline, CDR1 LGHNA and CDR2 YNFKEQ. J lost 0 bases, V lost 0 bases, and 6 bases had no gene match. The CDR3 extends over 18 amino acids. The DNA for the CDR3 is TGTGCCAGCAGCCAAGAGGGCTTAGCGGGAGTCTCCTACAATGAGCAGTTCTTC. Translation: CASSQEGLAGVSYNEQFF.

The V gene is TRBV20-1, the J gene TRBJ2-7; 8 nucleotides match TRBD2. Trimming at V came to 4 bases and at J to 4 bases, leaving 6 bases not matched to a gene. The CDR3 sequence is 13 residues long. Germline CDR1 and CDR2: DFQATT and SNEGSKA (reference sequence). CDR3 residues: CSAISGAAYEQYF. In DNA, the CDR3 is TGCAGTGCTATTAGCGGGGCGGCGTACGAGCAGTACTTC.

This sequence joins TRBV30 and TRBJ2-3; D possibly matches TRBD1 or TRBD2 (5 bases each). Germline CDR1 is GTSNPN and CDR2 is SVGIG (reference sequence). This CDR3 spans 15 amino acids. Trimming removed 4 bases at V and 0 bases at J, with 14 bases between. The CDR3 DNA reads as TGTGCCTGGAACTCCGGGACGGCTAGCACAGATACGCAGTATTTT. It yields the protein CAWNSGTASTDTQYF. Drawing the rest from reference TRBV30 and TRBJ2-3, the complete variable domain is SQTIHQWPATLVQPVGSPLSLECTVEGTSNPNLYWYRQAAGRGLQLLFYSVGIGQISSEVPQNLSASRPQDRQFILSSKKLLLSDSGFYLCAWNSGTASTDTQYFGPGTRLTVL.

The CDR3 loop reads CASSLSFGQVNTEAFF. In DNA, the CDR3 is TGTGCCAGCAGCTTAAGTTTTGGACAGGTGAACACTGAAGCTTTCTTT. This sequence joins TRBV5-6 and TRBJ1-1; TRBD1 aligns across 7 bases. V dropped 2 bases and J dropped 0; count of bases not matched to a gene: 7. The CDR3 contains 16 residues. Germline V gene data show CDR1 as SGHDT and CDR2 as YYEEEE.

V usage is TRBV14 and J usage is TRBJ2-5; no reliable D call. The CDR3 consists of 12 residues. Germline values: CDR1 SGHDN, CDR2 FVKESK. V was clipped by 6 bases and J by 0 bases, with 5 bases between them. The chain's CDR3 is CASSVYQETQYF. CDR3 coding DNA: TGTGCCAGCAGTGTGTACCAAGAGACCCAGTACTTC.

In DNA, the CDR3 is TGTGCCAGCAGCGCAGTCCTGGGGAGCGCTGGGGCCAACGTCCTGACTTTC. It translates to CASSAVLGSAGANVLTF. This rearrangement joins TRBV9 to TRBJ2-6, with D perhaps TRBD2 (5 bases). This CDR3 has 17 residues. CDR1 SGDLS and CDR2 YYNGEE come from the germline V gene. V was pared by 3 bases and J by 2 bases, with 15 bases between.

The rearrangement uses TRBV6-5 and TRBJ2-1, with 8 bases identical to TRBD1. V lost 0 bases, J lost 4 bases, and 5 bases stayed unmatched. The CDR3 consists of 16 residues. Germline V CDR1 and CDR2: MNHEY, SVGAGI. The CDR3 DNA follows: TGTGCCAGCAGTTACTCACCCAGGGGGCCATACAATGAGCAGTTCTTC. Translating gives CASSYSPRGPYNEQFF.